The 7 T cell receptor beta chains reported below all come from one sample, sequenced in a study of identical twins. MiXCR, run by TCRdb on the 5' RACE reads, gives a single entry per CDR3 protein. The table has hundreds of thousands of distinct CDR3 sequences, roughly 20% seen once; the top ten hold 4% to 4.5%. The sample was also linked to a second study, of T cells expressing NK-cell markers.

The specimen was PBMCs. The receptors originated from a woman aged 18-29 years in good health.

This clonotype was seen a few times. CDR3 sequence reads: CASSKPHRTLGQETQYF. The CDR3, as DNA: TGCGCCAGCAGCAAACCCCACCGTACCCTGGGACAAGAGACCCAGTACTTC. The V call is TRBV5-1, the J call TRBJ2-5, with D unclear. CDR1 and CDR2 from the germline V gene are SGHRS and YFSETQ. V was cut by 4 bases and J by 2 bases, with 21 bases left in between. The CDR3 loop spans 17 amino acids.

The CDR3 here is CATLRIGLNEQFF. CDR3 in DNA: TGTGCCACCTTAAGAATTGGGCTCAATGAGCAGTTCTTC. The chain is built from TRBV6-2 or TRBV6-3 and TRBJ2-1; the D is unclear. V shed 10 bases and J shed 6 bases, with 16 bases lying between them. The CDR3 contains 13 residues. CDR1 and CDR2 (germline): MNHEY, SVGEGT.

CDR3 bases: TGTGCCAGCAGTGAACAGGGGAGATCTTACGAGCAGTACTTC. This encodes CASSEQGRSYEQYF. This chain uses TRBV2 with TRBJ2-7; a weak D match, TRBD1 (6 bases). Trimming pared 2 bases from V and 4 bases from J, leaving 12 bases between. The germline gives CDR1 SNHLY, CDR2 FYNNEI. This CDR3 comprises 14 residues.

Ten or more counts support this clonotype. The rearrangement joins TRBV20-1 to TRBJ2-5, with D unresolved. With 5 bases removed from V and 5 bases from J, the gap between germline ends came to 12 bases. The germline V gene encodes CDR1 DFQATT and CDR2 SNEGSKA (reference sequence). The CDR3 totals 12 residues. The CDR3 sequence is CSAFTARETQYF. The CDR3 nucleotides are TGCAGTGCTTTCACGGCTCGGGAGACCCAGTACTTC.

This clonotype was counted between two and nine times. The chain links TRBV7-6 to TRBJ1-2; 7 bases fit TRBD1. CDR3 length: 19 amino acids. Trimming took 3 bases from V and 4 from J; bases not matched to a gene: 20. CDR1 and CDR2 from the germline V gene are SGHVS and FNYEAQ. CDR3: CASSLGGGGSAQMGYGYTF. The CDR3 region has the DNA TGTGCCAGCAGCTTGGGGGGAGGGGGCTCAGCTCAAATGGGCTATGGCTACACCTTC.

This clonotype was seen more than once but under ten times. The genes are TRBV11-2 and TRBJ2-2; D is unclear. The germline CDR1 and CDR2 sequences are SGHAT and FQNNGV. This CDR3 region has 14 residues. V was clipped by 2 bases and J by 3 bases, with 7 bases between them. CDR3 residues: CASSLIQYTGELFF. CDR3 nucleotides: TGTGCCAGCAGCTTAATTCAGTACACCGGGGAGCTGTTTTTT.

This clonotype was detected only a few times. The chain employs TRBV7-2 and TRBJ2-1; 9 nucleotides line up with TRBD2. This CDR3 contains 13 residues. V trimming: 4 bases; J trimming: 9 bases; junction bases outside the gene matches: 4. Looked up from germline, CDR1 is SGHTA and CDR2 is FQGNSA. In nucleotides, the CDR3 is TGTGCCAGCAGCTCCGGAGCGGGGGGTGAGCAGTTCTTC. Translation gives CASSSGAGGEQFF.